What follows are 6 T cell receptor beta chains derived from one specimen sequenced in a study of blood T cells in healthy people across ages. Combining a sample-barcoded 5' primer with a J-beta primer mix, a second PCR ran for roughly 6 to 12 cycles. TCRdb reprocessed the 5' RACE reads with MiXCR, giving one entry per CDR3 protein. The sample holds about 1.8 million distinct CDR3 sequences; around half are singletons and the top ten take around 2.1%. Sequencing input: blood. Receptors were obtained from a woman between 40 and 55 years old in good health.

The sample holds a few counts of this clonotype. This chain joins TRBV28 and TRBJ2-6; no firm D call. This CDR3 comprises 15 residues. V was trimmed by 6 bases and J by 3 bases, leaving 12 bases between them. Germline V gene lookup returns CDR1 MDHEN and CDR2 SYDVKM. CDR3 residues: CASSPLTVGANVLTF. In DNA form, the CDR3 reads TGTGCCAGCAGCCCGCTCACAGTTGGGGCCAACGTCCTGACTTTC.

The chain employs TRBV9 and TRBJ2-4; TRBD1 matches at 9 bases. The trim removed 4 bases at V and 7 bases at J, leaving 3 bases unmatched. Germline lookup yields CDR1 SGDLS and CDR2 YYNGEE. This CDR3 has 13 residues. The CDR3 loop is CASSSTGGNIQYF. In DNA, the CDR3 is TGTGCCAGCAGCTCCACAGGGGGCAACATTCAGTACTTC.

This clonotype showed up just once. Mismatch with germline at one junction end may stem from a read error. The chain has TRBV7-2 and TRBJ2-5, with D possibly matching TRBD1 (5 bases). CDR3 length: 14 residues. Germline V CDR1 and CDR2: SGHTA, FQGNSA. The CDR3 loop reads CASNLVMGPETQYF. The CDR3 bases are TGTGCCAGCAACTTAGTTATGGGGCCAGAGACCCAGTACTTC.

This clonotype was seen more than once but under ten times. The genes are TRBV6-5 and TRBJ1-2; D not resolved. Germline V gene data show CDR1 as MNHEY and CDR2 as SVGAGI. The CDR3 runs to 13 residues. Trimming pared 2 bases from V and 2 bases from J, leaving 6 bases between. CDR3 amino acids: CASSYHQNYGYTF. CDR3 sequence (DNA): TGTGCCAGCAGTTACCACCAGAACTATGGCTACACCTTC.

V gene TRBV14 combines with J gene TRBJ2-1; D gene uncertain. Trimming pared 3 bases from V and 0 bases from J, leaving 18 bases between. Germline V gives CDR1 SGHDN, CDR2 FVKESK. CDR3 length equals 18 residues. The chain's CDR3 is CASSHPTGPLDSYNEQFF. For the CDR3, the DNA is TGTGCCAGCAGCCATCCTACCGGGCCGTTGGACTCCTACAATGAGCAGTTCTTC. Using reference TRBV14 and TRBJ2-1 for the parts outside the CDR3, the full variable domain is EAGVTQFPSHSVIEKGQTVTLRCDPISGHDNLYWYRRVMGKEIKFLLHFVKESKQDESGMPNNRFLAERTGGTYSTLKVQPAELEDSGVYFCASSHPTGPLDSYNEQFFGPGTRLTVL.

This chain joins TRBV2 and TRBJ2-2, with D tentatively TRBD1 (6 bases). The CDR3 consists of 15 residues. V lost 5 bases to trimming and J lost 0 bases, with 10 bases between them. Per the germline V gene, CDR1 is SNHLY and CDR2 is FYNNEI. The CDR3 nucleotides read TGTGCCAGCAGTCAGCGACAGGCGAACACCGGGGAGCTGTTTTTT. Residues: CASSQRQANTGELFF.